Listed here are 24 T cell receptor beta chains from one sample, sequenced in a study of T-cell reconstitution after alpha-beta-depleted transplantation in children. For TCRbeta, the library was prepared with unique molecular identifiers. TCRdb recomputed calls from the PCR reads with MiXCR, one row per CDR3 protein. The data contain just under 550,000 distinct CDR3 sequences, approximately 20% of them singletons. Here the sequenced sample was PBMCs from the stem cell graft donor, taken from the stem cell graft. All receptors derive from a human donor who donated a stem cell graft to a child with acute lymphoblastic leukemia.

V gene TRBV5-6 combines with J gene TRBJ2-1, with 8 bases that match TRBD2. Losses at the gene ends were 4 bases for V and 7 bases for J; bases not matched to a gene: 10. This CDR3 spans 15 amino acids. Germline V gives CDR1 SGHDT, CDR2 YYEEEE. The DNA for the CDR3 is TGTGCCAGCAGCCTGGGACTAGTCGCTTCAAATGAGCAGTTCTTC. Residues: CASSLGLVASNEQFF.

The CDR3 nucleotides read TGCGCCAGCAGACCGCCGGGACAGGGGGTGTACGAGCAGTACTTC. Translation: CASRPPGQGVYEQYF. This sequence joins TRBV5-1 and TRBJ2-7, with 11 bases fitting TRBD1. The CDR3 is made up of 15 amino acids. Germline CDR1 reads SGHRS; CDR2 reads YFSETQ. The ends lost 5 bases at V and 4 bases at J; junction bases unmatched: 8.

The sample holds a few counts of this clonotype. The rearrangement uses TRBV5-1 and TRBJ1-1; 7 positions agree with TRBD1. V was pared by 2 bases and J by 0 bases, with 7 bases of the junction left unmatched. The CDR3 contains 16 residues. CDR1 is SGHRS, CDR2 YFSETQ, per germline. The CDR3 loop is CASSFRTGSLNTEAFF. CDR3 DNA: TGCGCCAGCAGCTTCCGGACAGGCTCCTTGAACACTGAAGCTTTCTTT.

This clonotype occurred a few times. J is TRBJ1-2 and V is TRBV4-1; D is perhaps TRBD1 (6 bases). Looked up from germline, CDR1 is MGHRA and CDR2 is YSYEKL. The CDR3 is made up of 15 amino acids. The V gene lost 1 base and the J gene lost 6 bases, with 15 bases spanning the gap. CDR3 nucleotide sequence: TGCGCCAGCAGCCAAGTGGGGGGGCGCAGAGATGGCTACACCTTC. It encodes CASSQVGGRRDGYTF.

V and J are TRBV12-3 or TRBV12-4 and TRBJ1-1, with 10 nucleotides matching TRBD1. V lost 5 bases and J lost 10; bases outside the gene matches: 10. CDR3 length: 14 amino acids. CDR3 sequence: CASSGSGTGERAFF. For the CDR3, the DNA is TGTGCCAGCAGTGGATCGGGGACAGGGGAAAGAGCTTTCTTT.

The chain's CDR3 is CASSSPASGGLGEKLFF. CDR3 sequence (DNA): TGTGCCAGCAGCTCACCCGCTTCCGGGGGGCTGGGTGAAAAACTGTTTTTT. The V gene is TRBV11-2, the J gene TRBJ1-4, with TRBD1 as a possible D gene (6 bases). The V gene's germline CDR1 is SGHAT and CDR2 FQNNGV. The CDR3 runs to 17 residues. The V and J ends lost 4 bases and 7 bases respectively, with 22 bases between them. Using reference TRBV11-2 and TRBJ1-4 for the parts outside the CDR3, the full variable domain is EAGVAQSPRYKIIEKRQSVAFWCNPISGHATLYWYQQILGQGPKLLIQFQNNGVVDDSQLPKDRFSAERLKGVDSTLKIQPAKLEDSAVYLCASSSPASGGLGEKLFFGSGTQLSVL.

The rearrangement uses TRBV27 and TRBJ2-7, with D tentatively TRBD1 (6 bases). The germline V and J ends were trimmed by 3 bases and 1 base, with 10 bases remaining between them. The germline gives CDR1 MNHEY, CDR2 SMNVEV (reference sequence). CDR3 length: 14 amino acids. The CDR3 DNA reads as TGTGCCAGCAGTTTCCAGGGGCAATCCTACGAGCAGTACTTC. Translating it yields CASSFQGQSYEQYF.

This sequence joins TRBV19 and TRBJ2-3; 8 nucleotides line up with TRBD1. The ends lost 9 bases at V and 4 bases at J; junction bases unmatched: 9. This CDR3 is built from 14 residues. The germline V gene has CDR1 LNHDA and CDR2 SQIVND (reference sequence). Here the CDR3 reads CASSLRGRADTQYF. The CDR3, as DNA: TGTGCCAGCTCACTCAGGGGGCGGGCAGATACGCAGTATTTT.

This chain links TRBV3-1 with TRBJ2-7; TRBD1 aligns across 11 bases. Germline-derived CDR1 and CDR2 are LGHDT and YNNKEL (reference sequence). CDR3 length: 18 residues. Trimming took 1 base from V and 6 from J; bases not matched to a gene: 14. The CDR3 coding sequence is TGTGCCAGCAGCCAAGTGGCGATTATCGGACAGGGGGCATTCGAGCAGTACTTC. As protein: CASSQVAIIGQGAFEQYF.

The rearrangement links TRBV7-9 to TRBJ2-1; 8 bases fit TRBD2. V was pared by 8 bases and J by 5 bases, with 5 bases of the junction left unmatched. In germline, CDR1 is SEHNR, CDR2 FQNEAQ (reference sequence). The length of the CDR3 is 13 residues. Here the CDR3 DNA reads TGTGCCAGCGGGGGACTAGGGCACAATGAGCAGTTCTTC. It encodes CASGGLGHNEQFF.

The chain combines TRBV6-5 with TRBJ1-5; 7 bases match TRBD1. V dropped 4 bases and J dropped 5; count of bases not matched to a gene: 8. Germline lookup yields CDR1 MNHEY and CDR2 SVGAGI. The CDR3 covers 15 residues. The CDR3 DNA sequence: TGTGCCAGCAGTTTCTCTGGACAGGCTTATCAGCCCCAGCATTTT. Protein: CASSFSGQAYQPQHF.

This clonotype has just a few counts. This rearrangement joins TRBV25-1 to TRBJ2-1, with D possibly being TRBD2 (6 bases). Trimming took off 4 bases at V and 3 bases at J, with 16 bases between the two ends. CDR1 MGHDK and CDR2 SYGVNS come from the germline V gene. The CDR3 spans 16 residues. CDR3: CASSGKRGEVYNEQFF. CDR3 coding DNA: TGTGCCAGCAGTGGGAAAAGAGGGGAGGTCTACAATGAGCAGTTCTTC.

V gene TRBV3-1 combines with J gene TRBJ2-7, with 9 nucleotides matching TRBD2. The CDR3 is 17 residues long. Trimming at V came to 11 bases and at J to 2 bases, leaving 19 bases not matched to a gene. Germline loops: CDR1 LGHDT, CDR2 YNNKEL (reference sequence). The CDR3 sequence is CASSKLGTSLFPYEQYF. The CDR3 bases are TGTGCCTCCTCCAAGCTCGGGACTAGCCTCTTTCCCTACGAGCAGTACTTC.

A few counts support this clonotype. The CDR3 loop is CSVREAGAGSYEQYF. In DNA, the CDR3 is TGCAGTGTCAGGGAGGCGGGAGCTGGATCCTACGAGCAGTACTTC. The chain couples TRBV20-1 to TRBJ2-7; 7 bases match TRBD2. J gave up 1 base and V 7 bases, and 13 bases lay outside the gene matches. Per germline, CDR1 DFQATT and CDR2 SNEGSKA (reference sequence). The CDR3 runs 15 residues.

This clonotype was found a few times. The chain joins TRBV6-1 to TRBJ2-1, with 11 bases matching TRBD1. The CDR3 has 14 residues. Germline V gives CDR1 MNHNS, CDR2 SASEGT. V was clipped by 6 bases and J by 6 bases; unmatched bases: 4. CDR3: CASRTGQGGNEQFF. The CDR3 DNA follows: TGTGCCAGCAGGACGGGACAGGGGGGCAATGAGCAGTTCTTC.

The chain combines TRBV7-9 with TRBJ1-1; TRBD1 is a possible D gene (5 bases). V was trimmed by 5 bases and J by 7 bases, leaving 17 bases between them. Looked up from germline, CDR1 is SEHNR and CDR2 is FQNEAQ (reference sequence). CDR3 length: 14 residues. The CDR3 loop is CASSPSRGVIEAFF. In DNA form, the CDR3 reads TGTGCCAGCAGCCCCTCTCGGGGGGTCATTGAAGCTTTCTTT. The whole variable domain, filled in from reference TRBV7-9 and TRBJ1-1, reads DTGVSQNPRHKITKRGQNVTFRCDPISEHNRLYWYRQTLGQGPEFLTYFQNEAQLEKSRLLSDRFSAERPKGSFSTLEIQRTEQGDSAMYLCASSPSRGVIEAFFGQGTRLTVV.

This clonotype was seen a handful of times. The J gene is TRBJ2-7, the V gene TRBV27; TRBD1 aligns across 9 bases. Germline values: CDR1 MNHEY, CDR2 SMNVEV (reference sequence). The junction had 9 bases not matched to a gene; V was cut back by 5 bases and J by 7 bases. The length of the CDR3 is 14 residues. The CDR3 sequence: CASSPVGTGWEQYF. Here the CDR3 DNA reads TGTGCCAGCAGTCCGGTTGGGACAGGGTGGGAGCAGTACTTC.

This clonotype was counted a single time. J is TRBJ2-7 and V is TRBV6-5, with 7 bases fitting TRBD1. CDR3 length equals 12 residues. V was pared by 6 bases and J by 2 bases, with 1 base of the junction left unmatched. Germline lookup yields CDR1 MNHEY and CDR2 SVGAGI. The DNA of the CDR3 is TGTGCCAGCAGACAGGGGCCCTACGAGCAGTACTTC. Translated, it gives CASRQGPYEQYF.

This clonotype was observed a handful of times. V and J are TRBV4-1 and TRBJ1-6, with TRBD1 as a possible D gene (6 bases). CDR1 and CDR2 (germline): MGHRA, YSYEKL. The CDR3 covers 19 residues. Trimming cost V 0 bases and J 0 bases, with 15 bases left between them. CDR3 region: CASSQDPGAGSSYNSPLHF. In nucleotides, the CDR3 is TGCGCCAGCAGCCAAGATCCGGGGGCAGGAAGCTCCTATAATTCACCCCTCCACTTT.

This clonotype showed up just once. The chain uses TRBV11-2 and TRBJ2-7, with D unresolved. Germline V gene lookup returns CDR1 SGHAT and CDR2 FQNNGV. The CDR3 is 15 amino acids. V was pared by 0 bases and J by 9 bases, with 18 bases between. The CDR3 nucleotides are TGTGCCAGCAGCTTAGATCCACGGTCCGCCAAGGGGCAGTACTTC. It is translated as CASSLDPRSAKGQYF.

As to this clonotype: One end of the junction varies from germline; a read error may be responsible. The chain uses TRBV5-1 and TRBJ2-6; D is possibly TRBD1 (7 bases). The germline gives CDR1 SGHRS, CDR2 YFSETQ. The CDR3 is 19 amino acids. CDR3 DNA sequence: TGCGCCAGCAGCTTGAGGCCAGGGGGGATAATCTCTGGGGCCAACGGCCTGACTTTC. Translating it yields CASSLRPGGIISGANGLTF.

This clonotype came up a few times. The chain employs TRBV20-1 and TRBJ2-7, with TRBD2 identical over 7 bases. CDR1 and CDR2 (germline): DFQATT, SNEGSKA (reference sequence). V shed 5 bases, J shed 3 bases, and the junction held 13 bases outside the gene matches. This CDR3 spans 15 amino acids. CDR3 sequence (DNA): TGCAGTGCTGACGGATCCCAGGCGGGAGACTACGAGCAGTACTTC. This codes for CSADGSQAGDYEQYF.

V usage is TRBV5-1 and J usage is TRBJ2-7; 8 bases align to TRBD1. This CDR3 contains 14 residues. Germline CDR1 and CDR2: SGHRS and YFSETQ. The ends lost 4 bases at V and 0 bases at J; junction bases unmatched: 3. For the CDR3, the DNA is TGCGCCAGCAGCATACAGGGGGACTCCTACGAGCAGTACTTC. Protein product: CASSIQGDSYEQYF.

This clonotype was recorded a few times. This chain uses TRBV15 with TRBJ1-1; weak D call: TRBD1 (6 bases). Trimming took off 0 bases at V and 7 bases at J, with 24 bases between the two ends. CDR3 size: 18 residues. In germline, CDR1 is LNHNV, CDR2 YYDKDF (reference sequence). The CDR3 loop is CATSREVGFYDRRDEAFF. The DNA of the CDR3 is TGTGCCACCAGCAGAGAGGTGGGTTTTTACGACAGGCGAGATGAAGCTTTCTTT. The whole variable domain, remainder taken from reference TRBV15 and TRBJ1-1, is DAMVIQNPRYQVTQFGKPVTLSCSQTLNHNVMYWYQQKSSQAPKLLFHYYDKDFNNEADTPDNFQSRRPNTSFCFLDIRSPGLGDTAMYLCATSREVGFYDRRDEAFFGQGTRLTVV.